This TCR beta chain was sequenced for a study of PD-1 blockade in classical Hodgkin lymphoma. General study results and limits: Repertoire difference causes, possibly disease activity or prior therapy, remain undefined.

Every patient experienced relapse after autologous stem cell transplantation, and brentuximab vedotin exposure varied. Profiling relied on immunoSEQ multiplex PCR, and the TCRdb table lists in-frame clones only, not all of them. The table has some 95,000 clones, roughly 89% seen once. Comment on this clone: What it binds is unknown.

This CDR3 contains 17 residues. V lost 1 base to trimming and J lost 5 bases, with 19 bases between them. Looked up from germline, CDR1 is MGHRA and CDR2 is YSYEKL. The chain links TRBV4-1 to TRBJ2-3; no definite D call. Here the sequenced sample was peripheral blood mononuclear cells (PBMCs), taken before the second cycle of nivolumab. The receptor comes from a human donor with classical Hodgkin lymphoma. CDR3: CASSQVVRSFNLDTQYF. Written as DNA, the CDR3 is TGCGCCAGCAGCCAAGTGGTTCGGTCATTTAATTTAGATACGCAGTATTTT.